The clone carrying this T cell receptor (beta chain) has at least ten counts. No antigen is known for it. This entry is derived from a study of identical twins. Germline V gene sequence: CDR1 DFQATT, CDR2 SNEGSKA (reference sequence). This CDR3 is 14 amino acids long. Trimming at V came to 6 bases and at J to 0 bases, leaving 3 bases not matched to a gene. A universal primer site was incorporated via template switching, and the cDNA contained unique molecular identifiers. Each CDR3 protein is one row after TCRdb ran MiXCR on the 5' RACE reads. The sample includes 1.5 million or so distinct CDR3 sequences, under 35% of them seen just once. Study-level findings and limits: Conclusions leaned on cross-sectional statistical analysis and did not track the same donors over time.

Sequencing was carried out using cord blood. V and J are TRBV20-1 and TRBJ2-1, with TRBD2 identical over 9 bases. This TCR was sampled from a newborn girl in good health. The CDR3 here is CSAISGSSYNEQFF. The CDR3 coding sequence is TGCAGTGCCATTAGCGGGAGCTCCTACAATGAGCAGTTCTTC.